These 28 T cell receptor beta chains were sequenced from one sample in a study of cytomegalovirus exposure and HLA in healthy donors (dated by TCRdb to 2017 to 2019). Libraries were prepared through the immunoSEQ multiplex PCR assay. For the multiplex PCR, a mixture combining 60 forward primers for TCR Vbeta segments and 13 reverse primers for TCR Jbeta segments was used. TCRdb re-hosts the immuneACCESS table, in-frame sequences only. Its copies lack some clones; in the studies checked, an unresolved V gene accounts for under half of them, and the cause for the rest is not known. Within this sample are 100,000 to 150,000 clones, with more than 60% of them counted one time only. Roughly 1.5% of the sample is held by the ten biggest clonotypes. Sequenced: PBMCs. These receptors came from a woman younger than 30 in good health and CMV-seronegative.

This clone was found once. This chain joins TRBV6-1 and TRBJ1-2; 7 positions match TRBD1. The trim removed 3 bases at V and 1 base at J, leaving 5 bases unmatched. This CDR3 comprises 15 residues. Germline lookup yields CDR1 MNHNS and CDR2 SASEGT. The CDR3 reads CASSERGLINYGYTF. CDR3 nucleotide sequence: TGTGCCAGCAGTGAGAGGGGGCTTATTAACTATGGCTACACCTTC.

A single count supports this clone. J is TRBJ1-5 and V is TRBV30, with 8 bases identical to TRBD1. V shed 1 base, J shed 6 bases, and the junction held 5 bases outside the gene matches. Looked up from germline, CDR1 is GTSNPN and CDR2 is SVGIG (reference sequence). CDR3 length equals 14 residues. CDR3 protein: CAWSDRQGFQPQHF. CDR3 nucleotide sequence: TGTGCCTGGAGTGACCGACAGGGGTTTCAGCCCCAGCATTTT. The full variable domain, rest sourced from reference TRBV30 and TRBJ1-5, is SQTIHQWPATLVQPVGSPLSLECTVEGTSNPNLYWYRQAAGRGLQLLFYSVGIGQISSEVPQNLSASRPQDRQFILSSKKLLLSDSGFYLCAWSDRQGFQPQHFGDGTRLSIL.

The chain carries TRBV15 and TRBJ2-1; TRBD2 matches 8 bases. This CDR3 contains 13 residues. V lost 1 base to trimming and J lost 13 bases; unmatched junction nucleotides: 6. Germline CDR1 reads LNHNV; CDR2 reads YYDKDF (reference sequence). The DNA for the CDR3 is TGTGCCACCAGCAGAGCGAGAAGCGGGAGTCAGTTCTTC. Encoded protein: CATSRARSGSQFF.

The chain links TRBV30 to TRBJ1-3, with D unclear. CDR3 length: 14 residues. Trimming removed 5 bases from V and 2 bases from J, with 13 bases in between. Looked up from germline, CDR1 is GTSNPN and CDR2 is SVGIG (reference sequence). The DNA for the CDR3 is TGTGCCTGGGGCCGGAGGGTGGCTGGAAACACCATATATTTT. Its protein product is CAWGRRVAGNTIYF.

The chain joins TRBV29-1 to TRBJ2-1, with 9 bases identical to TRBD2. The CDR3 extends over 14 amino acids. V dropped 6 bases and J dropped 2; count of bases not matched to a gene: 5. Germline CDR1 SQVTM, CDR2 ANQGSEA. CDR3 sequence: CSVASGVTYNEQFF. The CDR3 region has the DNA TGCAGCGTGGCTAGCGGGGTCACCTACAATGAGCAGTTCTTC.

This clone was picked up one time. This chain uses TRBV30 with TRBJ1-2; D unresolved. V was trimmed by 0 bases and J by 1 base, leaving 15 bases between them. The CDR3 has 16 residues. The germline V gene has CDR1 GTSNPN and CDR2 SVGIG (reference sequence). The CDR3 loop reads CAWSVEVAVFNYGYTF. In nucleotides, the CDR3 is TGTGCCTGGAGTGTAGAGGTGGCGGTTTTTAACTATGGCTACACCTTC.

This chain links TRBV29-1 with TRBJ2-1, with 9 bases aligning to TRBD2. Unmatched junction bases numbered 16, after V lost 7 bases and J lost 6 bases. The CDR3 is 16 amino acids. Germline lookup yields CDR1 SQVTM and CDR2 ANQGSEA. As DNA, the CDR3 is TGCAGCGCTCCGGGACTAGCCACCCATAAGTTCAATGAGCAGTTCTTC. As protein: CSAPGLATHKFNEQFF.

The chain uses TRBV6-5 and TRBJ2-5; the D gene is possibly TRBD2 (7 bases). The length of the CDR3 is 13 residues. The V gene lost 7 bases and the J gene lost 7 bases, with 16 bases spanning the gap. The germline CDR1 and CDR2 sequences are MNHEY and SVGAGI. The CDR3 loop reads CASTRGRGGTQYF. DNA for the CDR3: TGTGCCAGCACAAGGGGGAGGGGGGGGACCCAGTACTTC.

The chain is built from TRBV30 and TRBJ2-3, with a weak D call TRBD2 (7 bases). CDR3 size: 15 residues. Germline V gene sequence: CDR1 GTSNPN, CDR2 SVGIG (reference sequence). V lost 0 bases and J lost 4, with 14 bases in between. For the CDR3, the DNA is TGTGCCTGGAGTGTATTCGGCGGGGGCGCAGATACGCAGTATTTT. Encoded protein: CAWSVFGGGADTQYF.

CDR3 loop: CAWSVGKREGTDTQYF. The CDR3 nucleotides read TGTGCCTGGAGTGTAGGGAAGCGGGAGGGCACAGATACGCAGTATTTT. The rearrangement joins TRBV30 to TRBJ2-3, with 9 bases identical to TRBD2. This CDR3 region has 16 residues. The ends lost 0 bases at V and 1 base at J; junction bases unmatched: 5. Germline-derived CDR1 and CDR2 are GTSNPN and SVGIG (reference sequence).

The V call is TRBV25-1, the J call TRBJ2-7, with 7 nucleotides matching TRBD1. This CDR3 comprises 14 residues. Germline V gives CDR1 MGHDK, CDR2 SYGVNS. Losses at the gene ends were 5 bases for V and 3 bases for J; bases not matched to a gene: 7. DNA for the CDR3: TGTGCCAGCAGTCAACAGGGGAGTCGCTACGAGCAGTACTTC. This codes for CASSQQGSRYEQYF.

The J gene is TRBJ2-7, the V gene TRBV13; possible D gene TRBD1, 6 bases. This CDR3 is built from 12 residues. From germline, CDR1 is PRHDT and CDR2 FYEKMQ (reference sequence). V lost 5 bases, J lost 7 bases, and 12 bases lay in between. DNA for the CDR3: TGTGCCAGCAGCCAACAGGGTTTTGAGCAGTACTTC. Residues: CASSQQGFEQYF.

The chain combines TRBV30 with TRBJ2-6; possibly TRBD2 for D (7 bases). The germline V gene has CDR1 GTSNPN and CDR2 SVGIG (reference sequence). The CDR3 consists of 16 residues. Trimming pared 5 bases from V and 1 base from J, leaving 15 bases between. The DNA of the CDR3 is TGTGCCTGGCGGCAGGGGACTACTTCTGGGGCCAACGTCCTGACTTTC. This encodes CAWRQGTTSGANVLTF.

J is TRBJ1-1 and V is TRBV7-2; tentative D call: TRBD1 (5 bases). The CDR3 runs to 15 residues. Trimming took 7 bases from V and 0 from J, leaving 15 bases between them. Looked up from germline, CDR1 is SGHTA and CDR2 is FQGNSA. Written as DNA, the CDR3 is TGTGCCAGCACCCGAACGACAGTGCTGAACACTGAAGCTTTCTTT. The encoded protein is CASTRTTVLNTEAFF. The full variable domain, with the rest looked up from reference TRBV7-2 and TRBJ1-1, is GAGVSQSPSNKVTEKGKDVELRCDPISGHTALYWYRQSLGQGLEFLIYFQGNSAPDKSGLPSDRFSAERTGGSVSTLTIQRTQQEDSAVYLCASTRTTVLNTEAFFGQGTRLTVV.

The chain employs TRBV6-1 and TRBJ2-3; possible D gene TRBD1, 5 bases. CDR3 length: 13 residues. From germline, CDR1 is MNHNS and CDR2 SASEGT. The V gene lost 6 bases and the J gene lost 0 bases, with 7 bases spanning the gap. CDR3 sequence reads: CASRGLSTDTQYF. CDR3 nucleotide sequence: TGTGCCAGCAGGGGGCTAAGCACAGATACGCAGTATTTT.

This sequence joins TRBV6-1 and TRBJ1-1, with D possibly matching TRBD1 (5 bases). V was clipped by 3 bases and J by 0 bases, with 11 bases between them. The CDR3 is 15 residues long. Germline loops: CDR1 MNHNS, CDR2 SASEGT. The CDR3 nucleotides read TGTGCCAGCAGTGAGACCGGGGGTATGAACACTGAAGCTTTCTTT. Translation gives CASSETGGMNTEAFF.

This clone was found a few times. DNA of the CDR3: TGTGCCAGCAGCTTGATGTTAGATGGCTACACCTTC. Translation gives CASSLMLDGYTF. This sequence joins TRBV5-6 and TRBJ1-2; D unresolved. Trimming removed 1 base at V and 6 bases at J, with 7 bases between. This CDR3 has 12 residues. Germline V gene sequence: CDR1 SGHDT, CDR2 YYEEEE.

The J gene is TRBJ1-2, the V gene TRBV30; the D gene is possibly TRBD1 (6 bases). The CDR3 is 16 amino acids. Trimming took 3 bases from V and 6 from J, leaving 23 bases between them. Germline CDR1 and CDR2: GTSNPN and SVGIG (reference sequence). The CDR3, as DNA: TGTGCCTGGAGGGGAGGGGGGGAAAGAGTTTCGGATGGCTACACCTTC. Protein product: CAWRGGGERVSDGYTF.

The chain joins TRBV5-1 to TRBJ1-5; TRBD1 matches at 9 bases. Per the germline V gene, CDR1 is SGHRS and CDR2 is YFSETQ. The CDR3 consists of 14 residues. V trimming: 0 bases; J trimming: 6 bases; junction bases outside the gene matches: 1. The DNA for the CDR3 is TGCGCCAGCAGCTTGGAGACAGGGGGTCAGCCCCAGCATTTT. It translates to CASSLETGGQPQHF.

J is TRBJ1-5 and V is TRBV29-1; D gene unclear. This CDR3 spans 14 amino acids. Germline values: CDR1 SQVTM, CDR2 ANQGSEA. V dropped 5 bases and J dropped 0 bases, with 11 bases sitting between them. The CDR3 protein is CSVRTADSNQPQHF. Here the CDR3 DNA reads TGCAGCGTTCGTACAGCAGATAGCAATCAGCCCCAGCATTTT.

About this clone itself: Other nucleotide sequences from this sample produce the same CDR3. The chain joins TRBV30 to TRBJ1-5; maybe TRBD1 (6 bases). Deletions cut 0 bases from V and 4 bases from J, with 7 bases between. Germline V gene lookup returns CDR1 GTSNPN and CDR2 SVGIG (reference sequence). The CDR3 is 13 residues long. CDR3 bases: TGTGCCTGGAGTGTACAGGGTAATCAGCCCCAGCATTTT. This translates into CAWSVQGNQPQHF.

The rearrangement links TRBV4-1 to TRBJ2-1; maybe TRBD2 (5 bases). CDR3 size: 16 residues. V was clipped by 1 base and J by 8 bases, with 18 bases between them. Germline CDR1 MGHRA, CDR2 YSYEKL. CDR3 loop: CASSQAARVAQDEQFF. CDR3 DNA: TGCGCCAGCAGCCAAGCGGCGAGGGTGGCCCAAGATGAGCAGTTCTTC.

V is TRBV18 and J is TRBJ1-5; TRBD1 aligns across 7 bases. V lost 5 bases, J lost 7 bases, and 11 bases stayed unmatched. The germline gives CDR1 KGHSH, CDR2 LQKENI. The CDR3 is 15 residues long. CDR3 protein: CASSEMSGGGQPQHF. CDR3 in DNA: TGTGCCAGCTCAGAAATGTCAGGGGGAGGACAGCCCCAGCATTTT.

The chain has TRBV11-2 and TRBJ2-1, with a weak D call TRBD2 (6 bases). The CDR3 runs to 13 residues. V gave up 1 base and J gave up 9 bases, with 10 bases separating them. The germline V gene has CDR1 SGHAT and CDR2 FQNNGV. CDR3 in amino acids: CASSLGRAAEQFF. DNA for the CDR3: TGTGCCAGCAGCTTAGGGAGGGCGGCTGAGCAGTTCTTC.

Only a few counts were recorded for this clone. The chain employs TRBV6-1 and TRBJ2-7; TRBD2 is a possible D gene (6 bases). V lost 5 bases to trimming and J lost 0 bases, with 8 bases between them. Germline V lookup: CDR1 MNHNS, CDR2 SASEGT. There are 13 residues in the CDR3. CDR3 sequence: CASSRGNSYEQYF. The CDR3 nucleotides are TGTGCCAGCAGTCGGGGGAACTCCTACGAGCAGTACTTC.

This clone was picked up a small number of times. Sequence at one end of the junction differs from germline and may be a read error. The V gene is TRBV30, the J gene TRBJ1-1, with D uncertain. CDR3 size: 15 residues. Germline V gene sequence: CDR1 GTSNPN, CDR2 SVGIG (reference sequence). CDR3 nucleotide sequence: TGTGCCTGGAGTCCCCAGCCCGAGACACTGAAGCTTTCACTCTTT. Translation gives CAWSPQPETLKLSLF.

A few counts support this clone. CDR3 loop: CAISESKEGGYTF. CDR3 nucleotides: TGTGCCATCAGTGAGTCGAAGGAGGGAGGCTACACCTTC. The chain carries TRBV10-3 and TRBJ1-2, with no clear D. Germline assignment: CDR1 ENHRY and CDR2 SYGVKD. The CDR3 consists of 13 residues. Trimming removed 0 bases at V and 8 bases at J, with 10 bases between.

V gene TRBV15 combines with J gene TRBJ1-5; weak D call: TRBD1 (6 bases). The CDR3 loop spans 15 amino acids. Germline CDR1 LNHNV, CDR2 YYDKDF (reference sequence). V was trimmed by 5 bases and J by 3 bases, leaving 14 bases between them. CDR3 loop: CATSSTGYANQPQHF. In DNA, the CDR3 is TGTGCCACCAGCTCTACAGGGTATGCCAATCAGCCCCAGCATTTT.